Following are 5 T cell receptor beta chains from one sample sequenced in a study of cytomegalovirus exposure and HLA in healthy donors. This PCR relied on a set of 60 Vbeta primers and 13 Jbeta primers. Only in-frame clones appear in the TCRdb table, and some are missing; sequencing was by immunoSEQ multiplex PCR. The sample includes 150,000 to 180,000 clones, approximately 80% seen only once; the top ten take roughly 13%. Specimen: PBMCs. The receptors were sampled from a man under 40 in good health and CMV-seropositive.

With regard to this clone: The same CDR3 arises from other DNA sequences in this sample as well. The genes are TRBV19 and TRBJ1-5, with 8 bases matching TRBD1. Germline CDR1 LNHDA, CDR2 SQIVND (reference sequence). The CDR3 runs 15 residues. V trimming: 3 bases; J trimming: 4 bases; junction bases outside the gene matches: 5. The CDR3: CASSIGTGGNQPQHF. The DNA for the CDR3 is TGTGCCAGTAGTATCGGGACAGGAGGAAATCAGCCCCAGCATTTT. The entire variable domain, with the rest obtained from reference TRBV19 and TRBJ1-5, is as follows: DGGITQSPKYLFRKEGQNVTLSCEQNLNHDAMYWYRQDPGQGLRLIYYSQIVNDFQKGDIAEGYSVSREKKESFPLTVTSAQKNPTAFYLCASSIGTGGNQPQHFGDGTRLSIL.

This clone has just a few counts. The chain is built from TRBV7-2 and TRBJ1-1; TRBD1 matches 8 bases. The CDR3 is made up of 13 amino acids. The germline CDR1 and CDR2 sequences are SGHTA and FQGNSA. V was pared by 8 bases and J by 4 bases, with 6 bases of the junction left unmatched. This chain's CDR3 is CASFTGGSTEAFF. CDR3 in DNA: TGTGCCAGCTTCACAGGGGGAAGCACTGAAGCTTTCTTT.

The chain recombines TRBV19 with TRBJ2-5; D might be TRBD1 (6 bases). Trimming cost V 4 bases and J 5 bases, with 17 bases left between them. The CDR3 extends over 15 amino acids. The germline CDR1 and CDR2 sequences are LNHDA and SQIVND (reference sequence). CDR3 DNA sequence: TGTGCCAGTAGTAGCGTGTACAGGGAGTACGAGACCCAGTACTTC. As protein: CASSSVYREYETQYF.

In this sample, this clone turned up a few times. The rearrangement uses TRBV5-6 and TRBJ2-1, with TRBD1 identical over 10 bases. Germline V gives CDR1 SGHDT, CDR2 YYEEEE. The CDR3 is 16 residues long. After removal of 3 bases from V and 3 bases from J, the junction contained 6 bases not matched to a gene. The DNA for the CDR3 is TGTGCCAGCAGCTGGACCCGGGACAGGGGCTACAATGAGCAGTTCTTC. It specifies CASSWTRDRGYNEQFF.

This chain uses TRBV6-1 with TRBJ1-2, with 10 bases that match TRBD1. Germline V gives CDR1 MNHNS, CDR2 SASEGT. This CDR3 spans 15 amino acids. The trim removed 5 bases at V and 3 bases at J, leaving 6 bases unmatched. CDR3 loop: CASSSRQGADYGYTF. In DNA form, the CDR3 reads TGTGCCAGCAGTTCGCGACAGGGGGCGGACTATGGCTACACCTTC.